These T cell receptor beta chains were read from a single sample in a study of T cell responses to AZD1222 COVID-19 vaccine. The data were produced by immunoSEQ multiplex PCR, yet TCRdb's version contains in-frame clones alone and is incomplete. The sample includes fewer than 100,000 clones, more than 80% seen only once; the top ten take roughly 13%. The sequences come from peripheral blood, collected on day 0 of AZD1222 vaccination. These TCRs come from an adult in good health. Both conserved end residues are part of each CDR3. D genes are given only for firm matches. Clone size is stated in some rows and not others, as once, few, many or a class when expanded.

clone_size j_call d_call v_call cdr3_aa cdr3_nt
NA TRBJ2-7 TRBD1 TRBV4-3 CASSLTKGAFYEQYF TGCGCCAGCAGCCTCACCAAGGGGGCGTTCTACGAGCAGTACTTC
NA TRBJ2-7 NA TRBV29-1 CSRTNYRAYEQYF TGCAGCCGAACAAATTACAGGGCCTACGAGCAGTACTTC
NA TRBJ1-4 TRBD1 TRBV5-1 CASSLTGVDNEKLFF TGCGCCAGCAGCTTAACAGGGGTTGACAATGAAAAACTGTTTTTT
NA TRBJ1-3 NA TRBV5-4 CASSPTIAQDSGNTIYF TGTGCCAGCAGCCCCACTATTGCACAGGACTCTGGAAACACCATATATTTT
NA TRBJ1-4 TRBD1 TRBV18 CASSKDRGMRNEKLFF TGTGCCAGCTCAAAGGACAGGGGGATGAGGAATGAAAAACTGTTTTTT
NA TRBJ1-2 NA TRBV19 CASSIGNRGYGYTF TGTGCCAGTAGTATAGGGAACCGTGGCTATGGCTACACCTTC
NA TRBJ2-7 TRBD2 TRBV12-3/TRBV12-4 CASSLAGAYEQYF TGTGCCAGCAGTTTGGCGGGGGCCTACGAGCAGTACTTC
NA TRBJ2-5 NA TRBV2 CASSEDLTPGRETQYF TGTGCCAGCAGTGAGGACCTCACCCCGGGGCGAGAGACCCAGTACTTC
NA TRBJ2-5 TRBD2 TRBV30 CAHSATSGVQETQYF TGTGCCCACAGCGCGACTAGCGGGGTCCAAGAGACCCAGTACTTC
NA TRBJ2-2 TRBD2 TRBV19 CASSTTLAGGQAGELFF TGTGCCAGTAGTACCACACTAGCGGGAGGGCAGGCCGGGGAGCTGTTTTTT
NA TRBJ2-7 TRBD1 TRBV28 CASSNGDRGLYEQYF TGTGCCAGCAGTAATGGGGACAGGGGGCTATACGAGCAGTACTTC
NA TRBJ1-3 NA TRBV11-2 CASSLERGFGNTIYF TGTGCCAGCAGCTTAGAACGGGGTTTTGGAAACACCATATATTTT
once TRBJ2-6 TRBD1 TRBV6-2/TRBV6-3 CASSYPDRGLGANVLTF TGTGCCAGCAGTTACCCGGACAGGGGGTTAGGGGCCAACGTCCTGACTTTC
NA TRBJ2-7 TRBD1 TRBV28 CASNLGQGLRPEQYF TGTGCCAGCAACCTAGGACAGGGTCTCCGCCCCGAGCAGTACTTC
NA TRBJ1-2 NA TRBV12-3/TRBV12-4 CASSDRGYGYTF TGTGCCAGCAGTGATCGGGGCTATGGCTACACCTTC
NA TRBJ2-5 TRBD2 TRBV19 CASSGGGKTQYF TGTGCCAGTAGTGGGGGGGGTAAGACCCAGTACTTC
NA TRBJ1-1 NA TRBV6-2/TRBV6-3 CASSYSDGIKAFF TGTGCCAGCAGTTACTCTGACGGAATTAAAGCTTTCTTT
NA TRBJ1-1 TRBD1 TRBV7-2 CASSPGQTYTEAFF TGTGCCAGCAGCCCGGGACAGACGTATACTGAAGCTTTCTTT
NA TRBJ2-3 NA TRBV19 CASSSYTDTQYF TGTGCCAGTAGTTCATACACAGATACGCAGTATTTT
NA TRBJ1-3 NA TRBV4-1 CASSPSAVWQAGNTIYF TGCGCCAGCAGCCCCTCGGCAGTTTGGCAGGCTGGAAACACCATATATTTT
NA TRBJ1-4 TRBD1 TRBV2 CASSRPGTGGVSTNEKLFF TGTGCCAGCAGTCGACCCGGGACAGGGGGCGTCTCAACTAATGAAAAACTGTTTTTT
NA TRBJ2-1 TRBD2 TRBV9 CASSGGTSAYNEQFF TGTGCCAGCAGCGGCGGGACTAGCGCGTACAATGAGCAGTTCTTC
NA TRBJ2-2 NA TRBV4-2 CASSQDGTGAAGELFF TGTGCCAGCAGCCAAGATGGGACGGGAGCGGCCGGGGAGCTGTTTTTT
NA TRBJ2-1 NA TRBV20-1 CSASEEQFF TGCAGTGCTAGTGAGGAGCAGTTCTTC
NA TRBJ2-1 NA TRBV11-3 CASSSSLNEQFF TGTGCCAGCAGCTCCTCCCTCAATGAGCAGTTCTTC
few TRBJ2-1 NA TRBV4-3 CASSQVKPGEQFF TGCGCCAGCAGCCAAGTTAAGCCCGGGGAGCAGTTCTTC
NA TRBJ2-7 TRBD1 TRBV5-1 CASSSGTGSYEQYF TGCGCCAGCAGCTCGGGGACAGGTTCCTACGAGCAGTACTTC
NA TRBJ2-1 NA TRBV19 CASSTTRNDEQFF TGTGCCAGTAGTACCACTAGGAACGATGAGCAGTTCTTC
NA TRBJ1-2 NA TRBV4-1 CASSQESTPNYGYTF TGCGCCAGCAGCCAAGAATCGACCCCCAACTATGGCTACACCTTC
NA TRBJ2-4 TRBD2 TRBV5-1 CASSFFAGENIQYF TGCGCCAGCAGCTTTTTTGCGGGAGAGAACATTCAGTACTTC
NA TRBJ2-1 NA TRBV28 CASSSLGTRPEQFF TGTGCCAGCAGTTCCCTCGGGACACGGCCTGAGCAGTTCTTC
once TRBJ2-5 NA TRBV6-5 CASSLYGSYEETQYF TGTGCCAGCAGCCTATACGGCAGTTATGAGGAGACCCAGTACTTC
NA TRBJ2-7 TRBD2 TRBV5-1 CASSGTSGRSYEQYF TGCGCCAGCAGCGGGACTAGCGGGAGATCCTACGAGCAGTACTTC
NA TRBJ1-5 NA TRBV5-6 CASSSGHLFEPQHF TGTGCCAGCAGCTCCGGGCACCTGTTCGAGCCCCAGCATTTT
NA TRBJ2-3 TRBD2 TRBV5-1 CASSLNSGVRTDTQYF TGCGCCAGCAGCTTGAATAGCGGGGTACGCACAGATACGCAGTATTTT
NA TRBJ1-6 NA TRBV7-2 CASSQQSSYNSPLHF TGTGCCAGCAGCCAACAGAGCTCCTATAATTCACCCCTCCACTTT
NA TRBJ1-5 NA TRBV28 CASSLLGTGPYNQPQHF TGTGCCAGCAGTTTATTGGGGACGGGTCCCTACAATCAGCCCCAGCATTTT
NA TRBJ2-5 TRBD1 TRBV12-5 CASGLVSDRGETQYF TGTGCTAGTGGTTTGGTGAGTGACAGGGGAGAGACCCAGTACTTC
NA TRBJ2-3 NA TRBV6-5 CASSLPTYSTDTQYF TGTGCCAGCAGTCTGCCGACATACAGCACAGATACGCAGTATTTT
NA TRBJ1-1 NA TRBV5-1 CASSPGVNTEAFF TGCGCCAGCAGCCCGGGGGTGAACACTGAAGCTTTCTTT
NA TRBJ2-5 TRBD2 TRBV29-1 CALAVRETQYF TGCGCACTAGCGGTCAGAGAGACCCAGTACTTC
NA TRBJ2-1 NA TRBV27 CASSLLTNNEQFF TGTGCCAGCAGTTTATTGACCAACAATGAGCAGTTCTTC
NA TRBJ1-4 NA TRBV5-4 CASSLGGANEKLFF TGTGCCAGCAGCTTGGGGGGGGCTAATGAAAAACTGTTTTTT
NA TRBJ1-6 NA TRBV9 CASSVALYNSPLHF TGTGCCAGCAGCGTAGCCCTATATAATTCACCCCTCCACTTT
NA TRBJ2-1 TRBD1 TRBV24-1 CATSDPGTGTNEQFF TGTGCCACCAGTGACCCCGGGACAGGGACCAATGAGCAGTTCTTC
NA TRBJ2-3 NA TRBV7-6 CASSPREGGTTDTQYF TGTGCCAGCAGCCCAAGAGAAGGGGGGACCACAGATACGCAGTATTTT
NA TRBJ1-6 NA TRBV30 CAWSVVSRALSSYNSPLHF TGTGCCTGGAGTGTCGTCTCTAGGGCCTTAAGCTCCTATAATTCACCCCTCCACTTT
NA TRBJ2-1 NA TRBV27 CASSLIVNNEQFF TGTGCCAGCAGTTTAATAGTTAACAATGAGCAGTTCTTC
NA TRBJ2-2 NA TRBV5-1 CASSVRSGELFF TGCGCCAGCAGCGTGAGGTCCGGGGAGCTGTTTTTT
NA TRBJ1-4 NA TRBV30 CAWSVVGEKLFF TGTGCCTGGAGTGTAGTCGGGGAAAAACTGTTTTTT
NA TRBJ1-5 NA TRBV27 CASTPGGGNQPQHF TGTGCCAGCACCCCCGGGGGTGGCAATCAGCCCCAGCATTTT
NA TRBJ2-3 NA TRBV28 CASSSAAGRGTDTQYF TGTGCCAGCAGCTCGGCGGCGGGAAGGGGGACAGATACGCAGTATTTT
NA TRBJ2-7 NA TRBV28 CASSLPQAPRSNEQYF TGTGCCAGCAGTTTACCCCAGGCCCCTAGATCCAACGAGCAGTACTTC